A single sample gave rise to the 8 T cell receptor beta chains below, sequenced in a study of blood T cell repertoires in COVID-19. Assay used: immunoSEQ multiplex PCR; TCRdb lists only in-frame clones, some missing. Of a few hundred thousand clones listed, roughly 85% were seen once; the top ten hold around 3%. The sample was peripheral blood. Every receptor here comes from a woman aged 25 to 39 with active or convalescent COVID-19.

J is TRBJ2-6 and V is TRBV6-2 or TRBV6-3, with 8 bases that match TRBD2. The germline CDR1 and CDR2 sequences are MNHEY and SVGEGT. The CDR3 has 18 residues. Unmatched junction bases numbered 16, after V lost 11 bases and J lost 1 base. In DNA, the CDR3 is TGTGCCCGCCGCCGCCGGGGGGGCCGGGGTTCTGGGGCCAACGTCCTGACTTTC. It encodes CARRRRGGRGSGANVLTF.

The CDR3 nucleotides read TGCGCCAGCAGCTTGGCCCTTGATAGGGGAAAGACCCAGTACTTC. Protein sequence: CASSLALDRGKTQYF. This chain links TRBV5-1 with TRBJ2-5; maybe TRBD1 (5 bases). V was trimmed by 0 bases and J by 6 bases, leaving 15 bases between them. Germline loops: CDR1 SGHRS, CDR2 YFSETQ. This CDR3 has 15 residues.

The rearrangement uses TRBV23-1 and TRBJ2-7, with TRBD2 as a possible D gene (6 bases). TRBV23-1 is reported as an ORF; its role is uncertain. V was cut by 0 bases and J by 2 bases, with 17 bases left in between. The CDR3 covers 17 residues. The CDR3 protein is CASSQSVRGGGTYEQYF. CDR3 sequence (DNA): TGCGCCAGCAGTCAATCTGTGAGGGGAGGTGGGACCTACGAGCAGTACTTC.

V is TRBV28 and J is TRBJ1-2, with D unclear. CDR1 and CDR2 (germline): MDHEN, SYDVKM. With 6 bases removed from V and 3 bases from J, the gap between germline ends came to 14 bases. The CDR3 has 14 amino acids. The CDR3 loop is CASSQRRRDYGYTF. In nucleotides, the CDR3 is TGTGCCAGCAGCCAAAGGAGGAGAGACTATGGCTACACCTTC.

The chain combines TRBV7-9 with TRBJ1-6; 7 positions agree with TRBD1. The junction had 11 bases not matched to a gene; V was cut back by 3 bases and J by 9 bases. Germline CDR1 SEHNR, CDR2 FQNEAQ (reference sequence). The CDR3 is made up of 16 amino acids. CDR3: CASSFPRRGNGSPLHF. CDR3 DNA sequence: TGTGCCAGCAGCTTCCCGCGCAGGGGGAATGGTTCACCCCTCCACTTT.

For the CDR3, the DNA is TGTGCCAGCAGCCAGCCGGGACAGAACACTGAAGCTTTCTTT. Its protein is CASSQPGQNTEAFF. V is TRBV3-1 (or the pseudogene TRBV3-2) and J is TRBJ1-1, with TRBD1 as a possible D gene (6 bases). Trimming pared 3 bases from V and 1 base from J, leaving 9 bases between. The CDR3 loop spans 14 amino acids. Looked up from germline, CDR1 is LGHDT and CDR2 is YNNKEL (reference sequence).

This sequence joins TRBV30 and TRBJ2-2; 7 bases are a match to TRBD1. J was trimmed by 4 bases and V by 0 bases; bases with no gene match: 5. Per the germline V gene, CDR1 is GTSNPN and CDR2 is SVGIG (reference sequence). This CDR3 is built from 15 residues. CDR3 coding DNA: TGTGCCTGGAGTGTTATCAGGGGGACCACCGGGGAGCTGTTTTTT. Translated: CAWSVIRGTTGELFF.

J is TRBJ2-1 and V is TRBV18; 8 bases agree with TRBD2. Losses at the gene ends were 6 bases for V and 0 bases for J; bases not matched to a gene: 13. The CDR3 covers 18 residues. CDR1 and CDR2 from the germline V gene are KGHSH and LQKENI. The CDR3 sequence is CASSTRGGGGSSYNEQFF. CDR3 DNA sequence: TGTGCCAGCTCGACCAGGGGAGGCGGGGGGAGCTCCTACAATGAGCAGTTCTTC.